The sequence of this T cell receptor beta chain was determined in a study of Ad26.COV2.S vaccination and SARS-CoV-2 variants. Libraries were prepared by immunoSEQ multiplex PCR; TCRdb keeps only in-frame clonotypes and omits some of them. The data show under 550,000 clones, with 80% to 95% seen just once and 12% held by the top ten. CDR1 and CDR2 (germline): SQVTM, ANQGSEA. The CDR3 covers 13 residues. The V and J ends lost 4 bases and 0 bases respectively, with 9 bases between them. Treatment denoted: about 20 received Ad26.COV2.S at low or high dose, single or two shots; several received placebo; per-sample allocation not given. At day 63 after the first vaccine or placebo injection, samples were drawn.

V and J are TRBV29-1 and TRBJ1-1; D might be TRBD1 (6 bases). This TCR derives from a person between 18 and 59 years old who received the Ad26.COV2.S COVID-19 vaccine or a placebo. The source material was peripheral blood, sampled in a trial of Ad26.COV2.S vaccine versus placebo. CDR3 protein: CSVVGGMNTEAFF. As DNA, the CDR3 is TGCAGCGTTGTAGGGGGAATGAACACTGAAGCTTTCTTT.